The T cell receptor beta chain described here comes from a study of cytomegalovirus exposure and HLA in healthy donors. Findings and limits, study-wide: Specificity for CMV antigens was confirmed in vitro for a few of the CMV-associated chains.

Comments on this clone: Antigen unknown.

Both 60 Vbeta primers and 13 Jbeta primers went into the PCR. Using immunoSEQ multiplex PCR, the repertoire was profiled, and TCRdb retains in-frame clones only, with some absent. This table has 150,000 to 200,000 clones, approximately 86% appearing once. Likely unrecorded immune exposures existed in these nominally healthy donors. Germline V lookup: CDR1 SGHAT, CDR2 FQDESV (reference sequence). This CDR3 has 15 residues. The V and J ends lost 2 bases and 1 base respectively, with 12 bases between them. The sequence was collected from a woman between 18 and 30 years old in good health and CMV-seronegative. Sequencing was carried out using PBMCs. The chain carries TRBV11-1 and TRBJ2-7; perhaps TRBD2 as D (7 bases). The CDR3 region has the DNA TGTGCCAGCAGCTTATTCAGGGGAGGGTCCTACGAGCAGTACTTC. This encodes CASSLFRGGSYEQYF.